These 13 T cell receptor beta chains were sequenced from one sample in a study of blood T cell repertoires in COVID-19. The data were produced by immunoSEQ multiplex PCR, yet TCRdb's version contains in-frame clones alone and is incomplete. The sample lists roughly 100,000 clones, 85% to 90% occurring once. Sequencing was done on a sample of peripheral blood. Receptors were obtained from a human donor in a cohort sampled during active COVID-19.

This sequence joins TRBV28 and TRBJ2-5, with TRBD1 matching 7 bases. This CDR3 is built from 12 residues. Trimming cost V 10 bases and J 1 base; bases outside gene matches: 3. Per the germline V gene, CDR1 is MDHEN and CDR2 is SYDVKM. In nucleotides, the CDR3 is TGTGCCACCACAGGGGTCCAAGAGACCCAGTACTTC. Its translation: CATTGVQETQYF.

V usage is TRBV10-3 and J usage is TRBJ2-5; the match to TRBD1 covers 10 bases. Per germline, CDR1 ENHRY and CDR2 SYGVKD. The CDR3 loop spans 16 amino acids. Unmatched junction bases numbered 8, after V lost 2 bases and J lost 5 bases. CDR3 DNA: TGTGCCATCAGTGAGCCCCGGGACAGGGGACGTGAGACCCAGTACTTC. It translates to CAISEPRDRGRETQYF.

The chain's CDR3 is CASSFMEGMGTDTQYF. The CDR3 bases are TGTGCCAGCAGCTTTATGGAGGGGATGGGCACAGATACGCAGTATTTT. The chain uses TRBV7-9 and TRBJ2-3, with a weak D call TRBD2 (6 bases). CDR1 SEHNR and CDR2 FQNEAQ come from the germline V gene (reference sequence). This CDR3 spans 16 amino acids. The V gene lost 3 bases and the J gene lost 1 base, with 14 bases spanning the gap. The full variable domain, rest sourced from reference TRBV7-9 and TRBJ2-3, is DTGVSQNPRHKITKRGQNVTFRCDPISEHNRLYWYRQTLGQGPEFLTYFQNEAQLEKSRLLSDRFSAERPKGSFSTLEIQRTEQGDSAMYLCASSFMEGMGTDTQYFGPGTRLTVL.

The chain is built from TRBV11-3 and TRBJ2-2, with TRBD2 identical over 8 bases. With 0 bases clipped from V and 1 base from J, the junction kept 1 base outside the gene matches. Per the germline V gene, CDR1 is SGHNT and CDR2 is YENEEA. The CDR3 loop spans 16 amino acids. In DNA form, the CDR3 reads TGTGCCAGCAGCTTAGAGGCGGGGGGGAACACCGGGGAGCTGTTTTTT. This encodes CASSLEAGGNTGELFF.

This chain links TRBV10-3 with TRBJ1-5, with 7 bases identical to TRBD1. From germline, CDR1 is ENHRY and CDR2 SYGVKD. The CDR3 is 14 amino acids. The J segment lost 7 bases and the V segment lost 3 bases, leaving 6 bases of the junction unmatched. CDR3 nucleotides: TGTGCCATCAGTGACGGACAGGCGGACCAGCCCCAGCATTTT. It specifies CAISDGQADQPQHF.

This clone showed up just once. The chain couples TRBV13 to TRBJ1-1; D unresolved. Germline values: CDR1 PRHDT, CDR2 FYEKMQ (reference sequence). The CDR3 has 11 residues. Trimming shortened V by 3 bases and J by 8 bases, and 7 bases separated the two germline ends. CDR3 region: CASSLSEEAFF. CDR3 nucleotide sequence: TGTGCCAGCAGCTTGAGTGAAGAAGCTTTCTTT.

In nucleotides, the CDR3 is TGTGCCAGCAGCGGACGGACAGGGAGGATGGAGACCCAGTACTTC. Translated, it gives CASSGRTGRMETQYF. V and J are TRBV5-4 and TRBJ2-5, with TRBD1 matching over 8 bases. Unmatched junction bases numbered 10, after V lost 4 bases and J lost 5 bases. This CDR3 has 15 amino acids. Germline-derived CDR1 and CDR2 are SGHNT and YYREEE (reference sequence).

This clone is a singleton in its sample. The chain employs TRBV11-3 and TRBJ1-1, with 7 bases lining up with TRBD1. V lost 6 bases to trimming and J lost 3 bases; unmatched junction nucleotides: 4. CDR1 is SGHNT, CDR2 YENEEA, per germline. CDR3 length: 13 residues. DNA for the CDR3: TGTGCCAGCAGGACTGACAGGGACACTGAAGCTTTCTTT. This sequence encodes CASRTDRDTEAFF.

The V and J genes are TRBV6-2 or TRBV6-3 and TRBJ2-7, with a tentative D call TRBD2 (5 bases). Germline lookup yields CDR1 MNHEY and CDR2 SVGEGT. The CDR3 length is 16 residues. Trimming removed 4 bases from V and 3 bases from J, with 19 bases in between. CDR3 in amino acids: CASSSPTRSAFYEQYF. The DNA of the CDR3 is TGTGCCAGCAGTTCCCCAACTAGATCGGCTTTCTACGAGCAGTACTTC.

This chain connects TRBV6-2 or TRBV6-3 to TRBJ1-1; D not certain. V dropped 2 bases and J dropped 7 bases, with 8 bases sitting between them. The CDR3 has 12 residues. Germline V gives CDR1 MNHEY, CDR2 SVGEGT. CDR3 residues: CASSYVKSEAFF. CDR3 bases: TGTGCCAGCAGTTACGTCAAGAGTGAAGCTTTCTTT.

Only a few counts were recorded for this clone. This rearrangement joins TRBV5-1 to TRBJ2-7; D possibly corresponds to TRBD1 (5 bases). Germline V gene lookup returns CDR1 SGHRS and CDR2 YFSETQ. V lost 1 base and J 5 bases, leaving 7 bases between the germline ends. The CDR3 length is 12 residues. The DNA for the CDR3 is TGCGCCAGCAGCTTGATGACAGACGAGCAGTACTTC. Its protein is CASSLMTDEQYF. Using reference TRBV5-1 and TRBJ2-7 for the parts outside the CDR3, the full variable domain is KAGVTQTPRYLIKTRGQQVTLSCSPISGHRSVSWYQQTPGQGLQFLFEYFSETQRNKGNFPGRFSGRQFSNSRSEMNVSTLELGDSALYLCASSLMTDEQYFGPGTRLTVT.

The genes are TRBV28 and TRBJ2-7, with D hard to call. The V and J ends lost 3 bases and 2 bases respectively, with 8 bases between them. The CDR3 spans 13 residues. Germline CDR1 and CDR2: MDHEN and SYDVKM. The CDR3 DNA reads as TGTGCCAGCAGTTTCCGACATGCCTACGAGCAGTACTTC. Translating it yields CASSFRHAYEQYF.

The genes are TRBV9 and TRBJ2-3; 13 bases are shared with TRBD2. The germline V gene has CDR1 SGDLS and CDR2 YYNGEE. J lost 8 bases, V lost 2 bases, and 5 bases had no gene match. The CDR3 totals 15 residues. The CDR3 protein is CASSVTSGGASTQYF. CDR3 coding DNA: TGTGCCAGCAGCGTCACTAGCGGGGGGGCCAGTACGCAGTATTTT.